The 16 T cell receptor beta chains in this list originate from one sample, sequenced in a study of cytomegalovirus exposure and HLA in healthy donors. Profiling relied on immunoSEQ multiplex PCR, and the TCRdb table lists in-frame clones only, not all of them. The table records about 110,000 clones, approximately 90% of them present only once. The sample was PBMCs. The receptors shown here come from a young woman in good health and CMV-seropositive.

The genes are TRBV7-2 and TRBJ1-6; no clear D gene. CDR1 and CDR2 (germline): SGHTA, FQGNSA. Trimming removed 2 bases at V and 7 bases at J, with 3 bases between. The CDR3 is 12 residues long. The CDR3 sequence is CASSLQNSPLHF. CDR3 in DNA: TGTGCCAGCAGCTTACAGAATTCACCCCTCCACTTT.

The V call is TRBV5-1, the J call TRBJ1-4, with 8 bases that match TRBD1. V gave up 0 bases and J gave up 5 bases; unmatched junction bases: 0. The CDR3 totals 14 residues. Germline CDR1 SGHRS, CDR2 YFSETQ. CDR3 DNA: TGCGCCAGCAGCTTGGGGACAGGGAATGAAAAACTGTTTTTT. Its translation is CASSLGTGNEKLFF. Full variable domain (rest looked up from reference TRBV5-1 and TRBJ1-4): KAGVTQTPRYLIKTRGQQVTLSCSPISGHRSVSWYQQTPGQGLQFLFEYFSETQRNKGNFPGRFSGRQFSNSRSEMNVSTLELGDSALYLCASSLGTGNEKLFFGSGTQLSVL.

The chain uses TRBV27 and TRBJ2-5; D not resolved. The germline V gene has CDR1 MNHEY and CDR2 SMNVEV (reference sequence). V lost 5 bases and J lost 0, with 10 bases in between. CDR3 size: 14 residues. This chain's CDR3 is CASSPRSNQETQYF. Written as DNA, the CDR3 is TGTGCCAGCAGTCCCCGGTCGAACCAAGAGACCCAGTACTTC.

This clone was detected once. This chain joins TRBV4-1 and TRBJ2-1; 8 nucleotides agree with TRBD2. The CDR3 consists of 15 residues. From germline, CDR1 is MGHRA and CDR2 YSYEKL. Unmatched junction bases numbered 9, after V lost 3 bases and J lost 8 bases. The CDR3 nucleotides are TGCGCCAGCAGCCAGGCGGGGGGCCAATTCTATGAGCAGTTCTTC. It codes for CASSQAGGQFYEQFF.

This clone was seen more than once but under ten times. V and J are TRBV7-2 and TRBJ1-2; 9 nucleotides align to TRBD1. CDR3 length: 15 residues. Germline CDR1 and CDR2: SGHTA and FQGNSA. V was pared by 3 bases and J by 7 bases, with 9 bases of the junction left unmatched. CDR3 protein: CASSLTGGRLRGYTF. The CDR3, as DNA: TGTGCCAGCAGCTTGACAGGGGGAAGGCTTCGTGGCTACACCTTC.

J is TRBJ2-4 and V is TRBV11-2, with a tentative D call TRBD2 (6 bases). Germline V gene sequence: CDR1 SGHAT, CDR2 FQNNGV. CDR3 length: 12 residues. V dropped 3 bases and J dropped 7 bases, with 7 bases sitting between them. Here the CDR3 reads CASSLEGNIQYF. CDR3 nucleotides: TGTGCCAGCAGCTTGGAGGGCAACATTCAGTACTTC.

CDR3 sequence (DNA): TGTGCCAGCAGCGTGGGGGCCCTGAATTCACCCCTCCACTTT. The encoded protein is CASSVGALNSPLHF. This sequence joins TRBV9 and TRBJ1-6; weak D call: TRBD1 (6 bases). The CDR3 runs to 14 residues. Germline lookup yields CDR1 SGDLS and CDR2 YYNGEE. With 2 bases removed from V and 7 bases from J, the gap between germline ends came to 10 bases.

This chain joins TRBV2 and TRBJ1-5; 9 nucleotides agree with TRBD1. In germline, CDR1 is SNHLY, CDR2 FYNNEI. V lost 7 bases, J lost 5 bases, and 9 bases stayed unmatched. CDR3 length: 15 residues. CDR3 nucleotide sequence: TGTGCCAGCAACAACGACCGGGACAGGGATCAGCCCCAGCATTTT. It yields the protein CASNNDRDRDQPQHF. Full variable domain (outside the CDR3, taken from reference TRBV2 and TRBJ1-5): EPEVTQTPSHQVTQMGQEVILRCVPISNHLYFYWYRQILGQKVEFLVSFYNNEISEKSEIFDDQFSVERPDGSNFTLKIRSTKLEDSAMYFCASNNDRDRDQPQHFGDGTRLSIL.

The V and J genes are TRBV28 and TRBJ2-3; 11 nucleotides align to TRBD1. This CDR3 is 15 amino acids long. V trimming: 3 bases; J trimming: 7 bases; junction bases outside the gene matches: 6. In germline, CDR1 is MDHEN, CDR2 SYDVKM. CDR3 sequence: CASSFPGTGGYTQYF. The DNA for the CDR3 is TGTGCCAGCAGTTTCCCTGGGACAGGGGGTTATACGCAGTATTTT.

This chain joins TRBV5-6 and TRBJ1-2; TRBD1 is a possible D gene (5 bases). CDR1 SGHDT and CDR2 YYEEEE come from the germline V gene. With 6 bases removed from V and 1 base from J, the gap between germline ends came to 19 bases. The CDR3 has 16 residues. For the CDR3, the DNA is TGTGCCAGCAACCTAGGACAAGGCCGTTATAACTATGGCTACACCTTC. Translation: CASNLGQGRYNYGYTF.

The chain is built from TRBV15 and TRBJ1-6; 7 bases are shared with TRBD1. With 5 bases clipped from V and 8 bases from J, the junction kept 6 bases outside the gene matches. The length of the CDR3 is 14 residues. Germline V gives CDR1 LNHNV, CDR2 YYDKDF (reference sequence). DNA for the CDR3: TGTGCCACCAGCCCAGGGGGTAGGGATTCACCCCTCCACTTT. This gives the protein CATSPGGRDSPLHF.

The chain has TRBV27 and TRBJ2-3; TRBD2 might be the D (6 bases). The CDR3 has 17 amino acids. Germline V CDR1 and CDR2: MNHEY, SMNVEV (reference sequence). V gave up 4 bases and J gave up 1 base, with 18 bases separating them. CDR3 bases: TGTGCCAGCAGTTCGTCCAATAGCGGCTCTGGCACAGATACGCAGTATTTT. Translating gives CASSSSNSGSGTDTQYF.

The V call is TRBV5-1, the J call TRBJ2-5; maybe TRBD1 (9 bases). Per the germline V gene, CDR1 is SGHRS and CDR2 is YFSETQ. V was shortened by 4 bases and J by 5 bases, with 33 bases between the two germline ends. The CDR3 is 20 residues long. CDR3: CASSPWATGGESGGGETQYF. The CDR3 nucleotides read TGCGCCAGCAGCCCATGGGCCACAGGGGGCGAGAGCGGGGGCGGGGAGACCCAGTACTTC.

V is TRBV5-6 and J is TRBJ1-6; D not resolved. The CDR3 is 15 residues long. The ends were cut back, 0 bases at V and 3 bases at J, with 7 bases in the middle. The germline V gene encodes CDR1 SGHDT and CDR2 YYEEEE. CDR3 in amino acids: CASSLGQDYNSPLHF. CDR3 bases: TGTGCCAGCAGCTTGGGGCAGGACTATAATTCACCCCTCCACTTT. The variable domain in full, with the rest retrieved from reference TRBV5-6 and TRBJ1-6, is DAGVTQSPTHLIKTRGQQVTLRCSPKSGHDTVSWYQQALGQGPQFIFQYYEEEERQRGNFPDRFSGHQFPNYSSELNVNALLLGDSALYLCASSLGQDYNSPLHFGNGTRLTVT.

This chain connects TRBV27 to TRBJ1-5; 9 bases map to TRBD1. The CDR3 extends over 14 amino acids. The trim removed 8 bases at V and 4 bases at J, leaving 6 bases unmatched. Per germline, CDR1 MNHEY and CDR2 SMNVEV (reference sequence). The CDR3 protein is CASGGTGFNQPQHF. In nucleotides, the CDR3 is TGTGCCAGCGGGGGGACAGGGTTTAATCAGCCCCAGCATTTT.

CDR3 nucleotides: TGCAGTGCTTCACGGGGTGAAAAACTGTTTTTT. Its protein product is CSASRGEKLFF. The rearrangement links TRBV20-1 to TRBJ1-4; D unclear. Germline V lookup: CDR1 DFQATT, CDR2 SNEGSKA (reference sequence). This CDR3 contains 11 residues. Trimming shortened V by 5 bases and J by 7 bases, and 8 bases separated the two germline ends.